This record looks at one TCR beta chain sequence and its context. Method: immunoSEQ multiplex PCR; TCRdb's copy keeps in-frame clones and lacks some. The sample includes about 200,000 clones, around nine tenths of them seen just once. This record comes from a study of blood T cell repertoires in COVID-19. Per germline, CDR1 SGHVS and CDR2 FQNEAQ. CDR3 length equals 14 residues. V trimming: 2 bases; J trimming: 2 bases; junction bases outside the gene matches: 2. Enrolled during active infection, Seattle patients were then followed longitudinally. The receptor's source is a man in his fifties with COVID-19, enrolled during active disease. Sequenced input: peripheral blood. This chain joins TRBV7-8 and TRBJ2-5; TRBD1 matches 7 bases. CDR3 coding DNA: TGTGCCAGCAGCTTATCGACAGGGCAAGAGACCCAGTACTTC. Translation gives CASSLSTGQETQYF.